One sample yielded the 15 T cell receptor beta chains listed below, sequenced in a study of early T cells in non-severe SARS-CoV-2 infection. One entry per CDR3 protein, called by TCRdb with MiXCR from the 5' RACE reads. The sample includes some 71,000 distinct CDR3 sequences, roughly 10% of them seen just once. The sample in question was whole blood, obtained at baseline. These receptor sequences come from an adult who was a healthcare worker with PCR-confirmed SARS-CoV-2 infection or an uninfected control (not recorded which).

This clonotype was seen many times. The chain recombines TRBV5-6 with TRBJ2-6; a weak D match, TRBD1 (6 bases). CDR1 is SGHDT and CDR2 is YYEEEE in the germline V gene. The CDR3 spans 16 residues. V shed 1 base and J shed 0 bases, with 8 bases lying between them. In DNA, the CDR3 is TGTGCCAGCAGCTTGAGGGGGATCTCTGGGGCCAACGTCCTGACTTTC. The encoded protein is CASSLRGISGANVLTF.

This clonotype was counted a few times. CDR3: CSAGQGVTGELFF. CDR3 DNA: TGCAGCGCGGGACAGGGGGTGACCGGGGAGCTGTTTTTT. This chain connects TRBV29-1 to TRBJ2-2; 11 nucleotides line up with TRBD1. Per germline, CDR1 SQVTM and CDR2 ANQGSEA. The CDR3 runs 13 residues. The V gene end was trimmed by 7 bases and the J gene end by 5 bases; junction bases not matched to a gene: 3.

V is TRBV29-1 and J is TRBJ1-5, with D possibly TRBD1 on 5 matching bases. The CDR3 runs 13 residues. The V end was cut by 6 bases, the J end by 9 bases, with 18 bases between. Germline lookup yields CDR1 SQVTM and CDR2 ANQGSEA. CDR3 coding DNA: TGCAGCGTGATACCCCGAGGGGATGGGCCCCAGCATTTT. It translates to CSVIPRGDGPQHF.

This clonotype has at least ten counts. The gene calls are TRBV6-2 or TRBV6-3 and TRBJ1-2; D is unclear. The germline V and J ends were trimmed by 6 bases and 7 bases, with 6 bases remaining between them. The CDR3 spans 10 residues. Germline loops: CDR1 MNHEY, CDR2 SVGEGT. CDR3 bases: TGTGCCAGCAGGGACGTTGGCTACACCTTC. The encoded protein is CASRDVGYTF.

This clonotype was observed a few times. V is TRBV10-3 and J is TRBJ1-2; D gene unclear. Germline-derived CDR1 and CDR2 are ENHRY and SYGVKD. This CDR3 comprises 16 residues. V lost 0 bases to trimming and J lost 2 bases, with 13 bases between them. The CDR3 region is CAISESTFVLNYGYTF. In DNA, the CDR3 is TGTGCCATCAGTGAGTCGACTTTCGTCCTGAACTATGGCTACACCTTC.

This clonotype was recorded at least ten times. The chain uses TRBV6-5 and TRBJ1-2; possible D gene TRBD1, 6 bases. Germline values: CDR1 MNHEY, CDR2 SVGAGI. V lost 10 bases to trimming and J lost 4 bases, with 13 bases between them. CDR3 length: 12 residues. For the CDR3, the DNA is TGTGCCACCCAGACAGGTTCCTATGGCTACACCTTC. Translation gives CATQTGSYGYTF.

This clonotype turned up a few times. The chain is built from TRBV5-1 and TRBJ2-7; D is unclear. V was cut by 0 bases and J by 4 bases, with 8 bases left in between. Germline CDR1 is SGHRS and CDR2 is YFSETQ. CDR3 length equals 13 residues. The CDR3 reads CASSLDPFYEQYF. CDR3 sequence (DNA): TGCGCCAGCAGCTTGGATCCCTTTTACGAGCAGTACTTC. Variable domain in full (rest from reference TRBV5-1 and TRBJ2-7): KAGVTQTPRYLIKTRGQQVTLSCSPISGHRSVSWYQQTPGQGLQFLFEYFSETQRNKGNFPGRFSGRQFSNSRSEMNVSTLELGDSALYLCASSLDPFYEQYFGPGTRLTVT.

This clonotype came up many times. The rearrangement uses TRBV19 and TRBJ2-7, with 9 nucleotides matching TRBD2. Looked up from germline, CDR1 is LNHDA and CDR2 is SQIVND (reference sequence). The CDR3 covers 16 residues. V was clipped by 1 base and J by 0 bases; unmatched bases: 4. CDR3 nucleotide sequence: TGTGCCAGTAGTATAGCTCCGGGACTAGCCTCCTACGAGCAGTACTTC. It translates to CASSIAPGLASYEQYF. Full variable domain (remainder filled in from reference TRBV19 and TRBJ2-7): DGGITQSPKYLFRKEGQNVTLSCEQNLNHDAMYWYRQDPGQGLRLIYYSQIVNDFQKGDIAEGYSVSREKKESFPLTVTSAQKNPTAFYLCASSIAPGLASYEQYFGPGTRLTVT.

This clonotype was seen a few times. The V and J genes are TRBV7-3 and TRBJ2-2; the D is unclear. Per the germline V gene, CDR1 is SGHTA and CDR2 is FQGTGA. Trimming removed 5 bases at V and 8 bases at J, with 12 bases between. The CDR3 spans 13 residues. The CDR3 protein is CASSQSVGGELFF. CDR3 in DNA: TGTGCCAGCAGCCAGTCGGTGGGAGGGGAGCTGTTTTTT.

This clonotype was recorded a few times. The chain employs TRBV9 and TRBJ2-1; D gene ambiguous. V was cut by 4 bases and J by 8 bases, with 13 bases left in between. This CDR3 region has 13 residues. Per the germline V gene, CDR1 is SGDLS and CDR2 is YYNGEE. CDR3 loop: CASSPSGWDEQFF. CDR3 in DNA: TGTGCCAGCAGCCCCTCCGGTTGGGATGAGCAGTTCTTC.

The chain carries TRBV12-3 or TRBV12-4 and TRBJ2-5; D not resolved. The CDR3 covers 12 residues. With 5 bases removed from V and 5 bases from J, the gap between germline ends came to 9 bases. The CDR3 sequence: CASSRFGETQYF. For the CDR3, the DNA is TGTGCCAGCAGTAGATTCGGGGAGACCCAGTACTTC.

A few counts support this clonotype. The rearrangement uses TRBV6-2 or TRBV6-3 and TRBJ1-6; 7 positions match TRBD1. Germline V lookup: CDR1 MNHEY, CDR2 SVGEGT. The CDR3 totals 14 residues. With 6 bases clipped from V and 6 bases from J, the junction kept 5 bases outside the gene matches. As DNA, the CDR3 is TGTGCCAGCAGAACCGGGACAGCTAATTCACCCCTCCACTTT. The encoded protein is CASRTGTANSPLHF.

J is TRBJ2-1 and V is TRBV20-1; 7 nucleotides align to TRBD2. From germline, CDR1 is DFQATT and CDR2 SNEGSKA (reference sequence). CDR3 size: 13 residues. The CDR3 coding sequence is TGCAGGAGCCTCTCGCGGGAGAGTAATGAGCAGTTCTTC. Translated, it gives CRSLSRESNEQFF.

A remark on this clonotype: A much bigger clone sits one base away, suggesting this may be a read error. The chain combines TRBV9 with TRBJ1-3, with a tentative D call TRBD1 (5 bases). The length of the CDR3 is 14 residues. Germline lookup yields CDR1 SGDLS and CDR2 YYNGEE. The CDR3 DNA follows: TGTGCCGGCAGCCCAGGGACCTCTGGAAACACCATATATTTT. Translated: CAGSPGTSGNTIYF.

This clonotype was found a few times. The chain employs TRBV20-1 and TRBJ2-1; maybe TRBD2 (6 bases). Germline V CDR1 and CDR2: DFQATT, SNEGSKA (reference sequence). The CDR3 contains 16 residues. The V end lost 0 bases, the J end lost 4 bases, and 16 bases lay between the germline ends. CDR3 sequence: CSARDVGGNQYNEQFF. Written as DNA, the CDR3 is TGCAGTGCTAGAGATGTGGGCGGGAACCAGTACAATGAGCAGTTCTTC.